These 8 T cell receptor beta chains were all obtained from the same sample, sequenced in a study of read filtering for tumor transcriptome and immune sequencing. From roughly 0.4 ug of RNA, a library with molecular barcoded alpha/delta and beta/gamma adaptors was made. TCRdb re-called the reads through MiXCR, storing one row per CDR3 protein. The sample has roughly 130,000 distinct CDR3 sequences, roughly 13% seen once. Specimen: a population of CD138-negative cells sorted from bone marrow. These receptors all stem from a donor over 35 with multiple myeloma.

Ten or more counts support this clonotype. The chain combines TRBV20-1 with TRBJ1-2; D is perhaps TRBD1 (5 bases). The CDR3 runs to 14 residues. The V and J ends lost 3 bases and 2 bases respectively, with 13 bases between them. Germline V gene lookup returns CDR1 DFQATT and CDR2 SNEGSKA (reference sequence). DNA for the CDR3: TGCAGTGCTAGGGTCGGGGCTCTGAACTATGGCTACACCTTC. Translating it yields CSARVGALNYGYTF.

This clonotype was seen many times. This chain links TRBV18 with TRBJ2-1; TRBD2 might be the D (5 bases). CDR3 length: 12 amino acids. The V gene's germline CDR1 is KGHSH and CDR2 LQKENI. Trimming removed 1 base at V and 10 bases at J, with 8 bases between. In DNA form, the CDR3 reads TGTGCCAGCTCACCACGGACTGGAGAGCAGTTCTTC. As protein: CASSPRTGEQFF. Based on the CDR3 plus reference TRBV18 and TRBJ2-1, the full variable domain is NAGVMQNPRHLVRRRGQEARLRCSPMKGHSHVYWYRQLPEEGLKFMVYLQKENIIDESGMPKERFSAEFPKEGPSILRIQQVVRGDSAAYFCASSPRTGEQFFGPGTRLTVL.

This chain uses TRBV7-3 with TRBJ2-1; TRBD2 agrees at 8 bases. Germline CDR1 and CDR2: SGHTA and FQGTGA. The ends lost 5 bases at V and 6 bases at J; junction bases unmatched: 9. This CDR3 comprises 15 residues. The CDR3 DNA sequence: TGTGCCAGCAGCCAAGAAGCGGGAGTGTTCAATGAGCAGTTCTTC. It is translated as CASSQEAGVFNEQFF.

There are a few counts of this clonotype. The chain has TRBV4-1 and TRBJ1-3, with D uncertain. The V end was cut by 1 base, the J end by 0 bases, with 13 bases between. The CDR3 spans 17 residues. Germline CDR1 and CDR2: MGHRA and YSYEKL. The CDR3 reads CASSQAVASNSGNTIYF. CDR3 bases: TGCGCCAGCAGCCAAGCGGTGGCAAGTAACTCTGGAAACACCATATATTTT.

By share of the sample, this clonotype is large. The CDR3 is CASSQVTSGAYEQYF. The CDR3 DNA reads TGCGCCAGCAGCCAAGTGACTAGCGGAGCCTACGAGCAGTACTTC. V gene TRBV4-1 combines with J gene TRBJ2-7; TRBD2 matches at 9 bases. Germline trimming cut 1 base from V and 2 bases from J; bases unmatched to any gene: 3. Germline CDR1 reads MGHRA; CDR2 reads YSYEKL. This CDR3 spans 15 amino acids.

This clonotype has ten or more counts. The gene calls are TRBV20-1 and TRBJ2-5; D possibly corresponds to TRBD2 (6 bases). V dropped 0 bases and J dropped 5 bases, with 19 bases sitting between them. Per the germline V gene, CDR1 is DFQATT and CDR2 is SNEGSKA (reference sequence). CDR3 length: 16 residues. CDR3 in DNA: TGCAGTGCTAGAGATCGGGGCACGGGAGTATTGGAGACCCAGTACTTC. It translates to CSARDRGTGVLETQYF.

Turning to this clonotype: With a much larger clone just one base away, this may be a read error. The final CDR3 position lacks the conserved phenylalanine or tryptophan, pointing to a likely read error. This chain links TRBV12-3 or TRBV12-4 with TRBJ1-4; D may be TRBD1 (6 bases). Trimming shortened V by 4 bases and J by 8 bases, and 17 bases separated the two germline ends. This CDR3 has 15 residues. CDR3 region: CASSSQRGASEKLFL. For the CDR3, the DNA is TGTGCCAGCAGTTCCCAACGGGGGGCAAGCGAAAAACTGTTTCTT.

This clonotype was recorded many times. The chain carries TRBV6-6 and TRBJ1-2; D might be TRBD1 (5 bases). The CDR3 has 15 residues. Germline values: CDR1 MNHNY, CDR2 SVGAGI (reference sequence). Trimming pared 6 bases from V and 5 bases from J, leaving 19 bases between. The CDR3 DNA reads as TGTGCCAGCAGAAAAACACTCGACAGCCCGTATGGCTACACCTTC. Protein product: CASRKTLDSPYGYTF.